The rows below give T cell receptor beta chains drawn from one sample of a study of T cell repertoires in cytomegalovirus infection. In TCRdb, the reads were re-called with MiXCR into one record per CDR3 protein. The sample yields about 100,000 distinct CDR3 sequences, around 22% seen once. The sample taken for sequencing was CD8+ T cells from PBMCs. The source is a human donor in good health (CMV status not recorded). Some clones in this sample may be carry-over from other donors' samples. CDR3s include the opening cysteine and the closing phenylalanine or tryptophan. The order of the fields is J gene, D gene, V gene, clone size, CDR3 protein, CDR3 DNA. The D gene is left open where the match is weak. Size is stated for part of the rows, as once, few or many counts, or as a class when the clone is expanded.

>TRBJ2-1|NA|TRBV20-1|few
CSASEGTTSYNEQFF
TGCAGTGCTAGTGAGGGGACGACCTCCTACAATGAGCAGTTCTTC
>TRBJ2-7|TRBD1|TRBV29-1|NA
CSVGTDRGLYEQYF
TGCAGCGTCGGTACAGACAGGGGGCTTTACGAGCAGTACTTC
>TRBJ1-1|NA|TRBV15|NA
CATSRVGAEAFF
TGTGCCACCAGCAGAGTTGGGGCTGAAGCTTTCTTT
>TRBJ1-1|NA|TRBV20-1|NA
CSAREILDPGAFF
TGCAGTGCTAGAGAAATCTTAGACCCCGGAGCTTTCTTT
>TRBJ2-1|TRBD2|TRBV20-1|few
CSASVTSGSVDEQFF
TGCAGTGCTAGTGTGACTAGCGGGAGTGTCGATGAGCAGTTCTTC
>TRBJ2-1|NA|TRBV28|many
CASSLGTISYNEQFF
TGTGCCAGCAGTTTAGGGACAATCTCCTACAATGAGCAGTTCTTC
>TRBJ2-2|NA|TRBV12-3/TRBV12-4|few
CASSFYEGDITGELFF
TGTGCCAGCAGCTTTTATGAGGGTGATATCACCGGGGAGCTGTTTTTT
>TRBJ1-1|NA|TRBV2|NA
CASSPKEGYYTEAFF
TGTGCCAGCAGTCCTAAAGAGGGTTACTACACTGAAGCTTTCTTT
>TRBJ2-5|TRBD1|TRBV20-1|NA
CSATTLASGQDQETQYF
TGCAGTGCTACCACCTTAGCTTCGGGACAGGACCAAGAGACCCAGTACTTC
>TRBJ2-2|NA|TRBV7-6|NA
CASRENTGELFF
TGTGCCAGTAGGGAGAACACCGGGGAGCTGTTTTTT
>TRBJ2-1|NA|TRBV12-5|NA
CASGPTGIEQFF
TGTGCTAGTGGGCCAACAGGGATCGAGCAGTTCTTC
>TRBJ2-6|NA|TRBV25-1|few
CASSAEISGANVLTF
TGTGCCAGCAGTGCGGAAATCTCTGGGGCCAACGTCCTGACTTTC
>TRBJ1-1|NA|TRBV12-3/TRBV12-4|many
CASSRVYDGNTEAFF
TGTGCCAGCTCCAGGGTTTACGATGGAAACACTGAAGCTTTCTTT